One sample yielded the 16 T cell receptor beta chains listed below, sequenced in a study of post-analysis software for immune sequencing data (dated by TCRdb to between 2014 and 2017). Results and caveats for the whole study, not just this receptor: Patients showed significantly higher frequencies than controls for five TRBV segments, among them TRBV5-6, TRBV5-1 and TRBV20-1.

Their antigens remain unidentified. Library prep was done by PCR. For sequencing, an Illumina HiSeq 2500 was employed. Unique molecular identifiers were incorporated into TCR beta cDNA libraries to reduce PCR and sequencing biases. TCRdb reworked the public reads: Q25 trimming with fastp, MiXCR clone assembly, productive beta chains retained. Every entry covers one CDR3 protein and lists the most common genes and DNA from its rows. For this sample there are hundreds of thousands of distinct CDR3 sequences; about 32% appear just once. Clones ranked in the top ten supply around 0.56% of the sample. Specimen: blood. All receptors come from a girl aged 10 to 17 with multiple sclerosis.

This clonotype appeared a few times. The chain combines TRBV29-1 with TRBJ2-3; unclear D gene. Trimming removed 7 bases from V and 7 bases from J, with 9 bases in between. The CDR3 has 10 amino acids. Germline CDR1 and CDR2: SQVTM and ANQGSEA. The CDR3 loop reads CSAEANTQYF. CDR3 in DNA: TGCAGCGCCGAAGCGAATACGCAGTATTTT.

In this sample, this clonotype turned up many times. The DNA for the CDR3 is TGTGCCAGCAGTAGCGGTAGCACAGATACGCAGTATTTT. This encodes CASSSGSTDTQYF. The chain joins TRBV6-4 to TRBJ2-3; possibly TRBD2 for D (5 bases). The ends were cut back, 5 bases at V and 0 bases at J, with 6 bases in the middle. The CDR3 runs 13 residues. Looked up from germline, CDR1 is MRHNA and CDR2 is SNTAGT.

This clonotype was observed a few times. This CDR3 is CASSYTQQETQYF. The CDR3 DNA reads TGCGCCAGCAGCTATACACAACAAGAGACCCAGTACTTC. The rearrangement links TRBV5-1 to TRBJ2-5, with D unresolved. CDR3 length equals 13 residues. V gave up 3 bases and J gave up 2 bases, with 8 bases separating them. Germline V gene lookup returns CDR1 SGHRS and CDR2 YFSETQ.

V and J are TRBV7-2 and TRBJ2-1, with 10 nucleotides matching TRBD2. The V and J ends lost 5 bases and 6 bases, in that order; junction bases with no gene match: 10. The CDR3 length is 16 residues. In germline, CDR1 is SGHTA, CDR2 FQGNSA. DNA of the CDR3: TGTGCCAGCAGCCTGACTCTAGCGGGAGACGGCAATGAGCAGTTCTTC. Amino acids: CASSLTLAGDGNEQFF.

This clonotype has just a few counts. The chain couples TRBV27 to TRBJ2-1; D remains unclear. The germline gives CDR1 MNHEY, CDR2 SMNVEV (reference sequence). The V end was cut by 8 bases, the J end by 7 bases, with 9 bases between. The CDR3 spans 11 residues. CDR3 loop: CASVAFNEQFF. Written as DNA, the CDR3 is TGTGCCAGCGTCGCCTTTAATGAGCAGTTCTTC.

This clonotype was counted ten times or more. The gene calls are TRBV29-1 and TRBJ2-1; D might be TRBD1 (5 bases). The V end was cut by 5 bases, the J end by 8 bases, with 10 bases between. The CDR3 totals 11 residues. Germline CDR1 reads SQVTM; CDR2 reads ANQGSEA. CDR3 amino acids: CSVSWGYEQFF. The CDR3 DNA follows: TGCAGCGTTAGTTGGGGCTATGAGCAGTTCTTC.

The CDR3: CSAPEGTSGLETQYF. Here the CDR3 DNA reads TGCAGTGCCCCGGAAGGGACTAGCGGACTGGAGACCCAGTACTTC. The rearrangement links TRBV20-1 to TRBJ2-5; 11 nucleotides match TRBD2. From germline, CDR1 is DFQATT and CDR2 SNEGSKA (reference sequence). The CDR3 has 15 amino acids. V was clipped by 6 bases and J by 5 bases; unmatched bases: 11.

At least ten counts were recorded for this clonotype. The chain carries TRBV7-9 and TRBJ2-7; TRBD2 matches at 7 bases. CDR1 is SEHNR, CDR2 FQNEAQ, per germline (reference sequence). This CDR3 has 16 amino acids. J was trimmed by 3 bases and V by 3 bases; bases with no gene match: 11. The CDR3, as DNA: TGTGCCAGCAGCTTTGGCCGGGCGGGGGTCCGCTACGAGCAGTACTTC. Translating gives CASSFGRAGVRYEQYF.

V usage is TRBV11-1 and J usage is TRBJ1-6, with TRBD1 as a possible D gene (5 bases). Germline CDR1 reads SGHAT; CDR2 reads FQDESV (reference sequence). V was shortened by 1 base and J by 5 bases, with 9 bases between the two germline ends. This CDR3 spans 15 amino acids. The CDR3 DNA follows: TGTGCCAGCAGCTTAGTCGACAGCAATAATTCACCCCTCCACTTT. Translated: CASSLVDSNNSPLHF.

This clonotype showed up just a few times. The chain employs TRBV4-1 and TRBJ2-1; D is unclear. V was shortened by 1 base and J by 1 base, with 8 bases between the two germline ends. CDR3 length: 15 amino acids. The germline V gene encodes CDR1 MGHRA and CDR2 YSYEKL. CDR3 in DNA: TGCGCCAGCAGCCAAGGGGCCGAATCCTACAATGAGCAGTTCTTC. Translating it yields CASSQGAESYNEQFF.

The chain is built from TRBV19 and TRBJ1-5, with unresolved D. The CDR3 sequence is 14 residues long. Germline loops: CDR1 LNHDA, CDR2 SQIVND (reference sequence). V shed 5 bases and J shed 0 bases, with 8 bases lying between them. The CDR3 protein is CASSHPDSNQPQHF. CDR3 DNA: TGTGCCAGTAGTCACCCCGATAGCAATCAGCCCCAGCATTTT.

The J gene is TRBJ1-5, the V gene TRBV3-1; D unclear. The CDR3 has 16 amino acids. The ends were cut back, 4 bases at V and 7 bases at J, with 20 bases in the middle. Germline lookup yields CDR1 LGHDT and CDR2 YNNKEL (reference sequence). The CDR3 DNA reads TGTGCCAGCAGCCCCCACCCCTTAGGGATGGGACAGCCCCAGCATTTT. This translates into CASSPHPLGMGQPQHF.

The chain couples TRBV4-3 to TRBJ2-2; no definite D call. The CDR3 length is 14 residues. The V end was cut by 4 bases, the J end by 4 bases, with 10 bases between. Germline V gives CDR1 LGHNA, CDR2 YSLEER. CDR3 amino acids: CASSRFSGTGELFF. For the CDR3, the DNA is TGCGCCAGCAGCCGATTTTCCGGCACCGGGGAGCTGTTTTTT.

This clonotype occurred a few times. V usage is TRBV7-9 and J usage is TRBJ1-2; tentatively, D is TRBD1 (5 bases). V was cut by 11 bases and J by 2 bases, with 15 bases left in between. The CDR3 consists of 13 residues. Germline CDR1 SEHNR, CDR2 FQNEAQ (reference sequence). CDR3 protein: CAGRRGPNYGYTF. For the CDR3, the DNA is TGTGCCGGCCGGCGGGGCCCCAACTATGGCTACACCTTC.

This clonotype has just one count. CDR3 sequence (DNA): TGCAGTGCTAGAACCCCTGATTGGACAGGACCTAACTATGGCTACACCTTC. This codes for CSARTPDWTGPNYGYTF. This sequence joins TRBV20-1 and TRBJ1-2; 7 bases map to TRBD1. V trimming: 2 bases; J trimming: 0 bases; junction bases outside the gene matches: 12. The CDR3 extends over 17 amino acids. CDR1 and CDR2 (germline): DFQATT, SNEGSKA (reference sequence).

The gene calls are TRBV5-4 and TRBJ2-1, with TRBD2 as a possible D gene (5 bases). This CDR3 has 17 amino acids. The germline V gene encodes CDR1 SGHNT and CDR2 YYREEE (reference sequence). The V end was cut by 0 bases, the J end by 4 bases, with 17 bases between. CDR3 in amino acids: CASSLARSKPGYNEQFF. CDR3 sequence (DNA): TGTGCCAGCAGCTTGGCCAGATCGAAACCGGGGTACAATGAGCAGTTCTTC.